This record looks at one TCR beta chain sequence and its context. The sample originates from a study of ipilimumab plus nivolumab after autologous stem cell transplantation. Checkpoint therapy with ipilimumab 1 mg/kg began 14 to 28 days after transplant. Through week 26, nivolumab 3 mg/kg IV was given weeks 1, 4, 7, 10, then biweekly. Clones were sequenced by immunoSEQ multiplex PCR, and TCRdb holds only the in-frame ones, with some missing. Among under 15,000 clones, almost 70% were seen once, and the ten largest hold roughly 27%. The length of the CDR3 is 13 residues. V dropped 5 bases and J dropped 5 bases, with 13 bases sitting between them. Germline CDR1 and CDR2: SNHLY and FYNNEI.

This TCR came from a male donor with diffuse large B-cell lymphoma. Sequencing used PBMCs, obtained in a trial of ipilimumab plus nivolumab as post-transplant consolidation. The gene calls are TRBV2 and TRBJ2-7; D might be TRBD1 (5 bases). For the CDR3, the DNA is TGTGCCAGCAGTCAGGGTAATTTCAACGAGCAGTACTTC. It is translated as CASSQGNFNEQYF. Full variable domain (missing parts from reference TRBV2 and TRBJ2-7): EPEVTQTPSHQVTQMGQEVILRCVPISNHLYFYWYRQILGQKVEFLVSFYNNEISEKSEIFDDQFSVERPDGSNFTLKIRSTKLEDSAMYFCASSQGNFNEQYFGPGTRLTVT.